One sample yielded the 30 T cell receptor beta chains listed below, sequenced in a study of cytomegalovirus exposure and HLA in healthy donors. The PCR used 60 Vbeta and 13 Jbeta primers. Assay used: immunoSEQ multiplex PCR; TCRdb lists only in-frame clones, some missing. The sample comprises around 97,000 clones, 79% of which are singletons, and approximately 3.8% rests with the top ten. The sample was PBMCs. These receptors all stem from a man in his forties or fifties in good health and CMV-seropositive.

This clone was detected many times. This chain joins TRBV5-4 and TRBJ1-3; D unclear. Germline assignment: CDR1 SGHNT and CDR2 YYREEE (reference sequence). Trimming took 6 bases from V and 0 from J, leaving 25 bases between them. The CDR3 spans 19 residues. The CDR3 coding sequence is TGTGCCAGCAACCTTGTCCTAGTATGGAGCCTTCCCTCTGGAAACACCATATATTTT. It specifies CASNLVLVWSLPSGNTIYF.

The chain links TRBV19 to TRBJ1-1; TRBD1 matches at 7 bases. From germline, CDR1 is LNHDA and CDR2 SQIVND (reference sequence). The CDR3 is made up of 14 amino acids. The junction had 7 bases not matched to a gene; V was cut back by 5 bases and J by 4 bases. In DNA, the CDR3 is TGTGCCAGTAGTGTTTACAGGGGTTCCACTGAAGCTTTCTTT. It translates to CASSVYRGSTEAFF.

V gene TRBV9 combines with J gene TRBJ2-7; 12 nucleotides align to TRBD2. V shed 3 bases and J 6 bases; nucleotides not matched to a gene: 4. Germline V gene sequence: CDR1 SGDLS, CDR2 YYNGEE. This CDR3 is built from 14 residues. CDR3 sequence: CASSETSGSSEQYF. The CDR3 nucleotides are TGTGCCAGCAGCGAGACTAGCGGGAGTTCCGAGCAGTACTTC.

In this sample, this clone turned up once. This CDR3 is CASSEYLYEQYF. CDR3 DNA sequence: TGTGCCAGCAGTGAATATCTCTACGAGCAGTACTTC. This rearrangement joins TRBV25-1 to TRBJ2-5, with D unresolved. The J call could be wrong; TRBJ2-7 is a better fit for the DNA end. The CDR3 has 12 amino acids. CDR1 and CDR2 from the germline V gene are MGHDK and SYGVNS.

J is TRBJ2-7 and V is TRBV6-5; D might be TRBD2 (5 bases). Per germline, CDR1 MNHEY and CDR2 SVGAGI. The CDR3 totals 13 residues. Trimming left V 5 bases short and J 5 bases short, with 13 bases between. The CDR3 is CASSNPAGDEQYF. The CDR3 region has the DNA TGTGCCAGCAGTAATCCGGCGGGCGACGAGCAGTACTTC.

The chain couples TRBV6-1 to TRBJ2-3, with 11 bases that match TRBD2. The CDR3 has 17 residues. V lost 2 bases, J lost 2 bases, and 6 bases stayed unmatched. Germline V gene sequence: CDR1 MNHNS, CDR2 SASEGT. CDR3 sequence: CASSETSGSPSTDTQYF. DNA of the CDR3: TGTGCCAGCAGTGAAACTAGCGGGAGCCCGTCCACAGATACGCAGTATTTT.

The chain is built from TRBV5-6 and TRBJ2-7; D gene uncertain. The V gene's germline CDR1 is SGHDT and CDR2 YYEEEE. This CDR3 region has 14 residues. Trimming pared 0 bases from V and 2 bases from J, leaving 9 bases between. CDR3 sequence (DNA): TGTGCCAGCAGCTTGGGTGCAGGCCCCTACGAGCAGTACTTC. This codes for CASSLGAGPYEQYF.

CDR3: CAWSRVWGLAGGPDTQYF. The CDR3 region has the DNA TGTGCCTGGAGTAGAGTTTGGGGACTAGCGGGGGGGCCAGATACGCAGTATTTT. V usage is TRBV30 and J usage is TRBJ2-3, with 16 bases aligning to TRBD2. The ends lost 2 bases at V and 4 bases at J; junction bases unmatched: 9. In germline, CDR1 is GTSNPN, CDR2 SVGIG (reference sequence). This CDR3 spans 18 amino acids.

The rearrangement joins TRBV6-4 to TRBJ2-6, with D perhaps TRBD2 (5 bases). The CDR3 length is 16 residues. V shed 6 bases and J shed 1 base, with 13 bases lying between them. Germline values: CDR1 MRHNA, CDR2 SNTAGT. The CDR3 here is CASSPERGSGANVLTF. The CDR3 DNA is TGTGCCAGCAGCCCCGAACGCGGGTCTGGGGCCAACGTCCTGACTTTC.

The chain joins TRBV18 to TRBJ2-1, with D perhaps TRBD1 (5 bases). V lost 3 bases to trimming and J lost 4 bases, with 7 bases between them. The CDR3 has 13 amino acids. Germline assignment: CDR1 KGHSH and CDR2 LQKENI. The CDR3 region is CASSPTVYNEQFF. The CDR3 DNA follows: TGTGCCAGCTCACCGACAGTATACAATGAGCAGTTCTTC.

CDR3 region: CAISESGGAYNEQFF. The CDR3 DNA reads as TGTGCCATCAGTGAGTCGGGTGGAGCCTACAATGAGCAGTTCTTC. V gene TRBV10-3 combines with J gene TRBJ2-1; D gene unclear. Germline assignment: CDR1 ENHRY and CDR2 SYGVKD. The CDR3 runs to 15 residues. V was cut by 0 bases and J by 2 bases, with 8 bases left in between.

The chain uses TRBV27 and TRBJ2-7, with D perhaps matching TRBD2 (6 bases). Deletions cut 3 bases from V and 3 bases from J, with 24 bases between. CDR1 is MNHEY and CDR2 is SMNVEV in the germline V gene (reference sequence). The CDR3 runs 18 residues. This chain's CDR3 is CASSLRPNRLGGNYEQYF. For the CDR3, the DNA is TGTGCCAGCAGTTTGCGGCCGAATCGTCTTGGCGGGAACTACGAGCAGTACTTC.

The chain links TRBV27 to TRBJ2-3; TRBD2 is a possible D gene (6 bases). Germline loops: CDR1 MNHEY, CDR2 SMNVEV (reference sequence). Trimming cost V 8 bases and J 2 bases, with 14 bases left between them. The CDR3 is made up of 14 amino acids. CDR3 protein: CASGRSTFTDTQYF. CDR3 sequence (DNA): TGTGCCAGCGGGAGGTCCACCTTCACAGATACGCAGTATTTT.

V is TRBV12-1 and J is TRBJ2-1; the table calls TRBD2, which could not be checked here. TRBV12-1 is labeled a pseudogene. There are 16 residues in the CDR3. CDR3 coding DNA: TGTGCCAGCAGCCCGGGACTAGCGGGAGATGAGAATGAGCAGTTCTTC. This gives the protein CASSPGLAGDENEQFF.

The genes are TRBV6-5 and TRBJ1-5; a weak D match, TRBD1 (6 bases). Trimming stripped 4 bases from V and 3 bases from J, with 16 bases between. This CDR3 is 16 amino acids long. Germline CDR1 reads MNHEY; CDR2 reads SVGAGI. The CDR3 reads CASSLAGATINQPQHF. The CDR3, as DNA: TGTGCCAGCAGTTTAGCGGGGGCAACTATCAATCAGCCCCAGCATTTT.

This clone was seen once. The chain has TRBV7-8 and TRBJ2-5; 8 bases line up with TRBD1. The germline V gene encodes CDR1 SGHVS and CDR2 FQNEAQ. The V gene end was trimmed by 5 bases and the J gene end by 13 bases; junction bases not matched to a gene: 15. This CDR3 comprises 14 residues. The CDR3 nucleotides read TGTGCCAGCAGCGCGTCGCGACAGGGGCGGGTAGGGTACTTC. Protein product: CASSASRQGRVGYF.

The chain employs TRBV5-1 and TRBJ2-7; 7 bases match TRBD1. Germline V gives CDR1 SGHRS, CDR2 YFSETQ. The ends lost 1 base at V and 4 bases at J; junction bases unmatched: 5. The CDR3 sequence is 14 residues long. The CDR3 sequence is CASSLTGDLYEQYF. CDR3 sequence (DNA): TGCGCCAGCAGCTTGACAGGGGACCTTTACGAGCAGTACTTC. Supplemented by reference TRBV5-1 and TRBJ2-7, the full variable domain reads KAGVTQTPRYLIKTRGQQVTLSCSPISGHRSVSWYQQTPGQGLQFLFEYFSETQRNKGNFPGRFSGRQFSNSRSEMNVSTLELGDSALYLCASSLTGDLYEQYFGPGTRLTVT.

This sequence joins TRBV2 and TRBJ1-2; D gene ambiguous. The germline CDR1 and CDR2 sequences are SNHLY and FYNNEI. The CDR3 runs 13 residues. V shed 8 bases and J shed 6 bases, with 16 bases lying between them. DNA for the CDR3: TGTGCCAGCTCGCGGGGATCGGTAGATGGCTACACCTTC. Encoded protein: CASSRGSVDGYTF. Supplemented by reference TRBV2 and TRBJ1-2, the full variable domain reads EPEVTQTPSHQVTQMGQEVILRCVPISNHLYFYWYRQILGQKVEFLVSFYNNEISEKSEIFDDQFSVERPDGSNFTLKIRSTKLEDSAMYFCASSRGSVDGYTFGSGTRLTVV.

The CDR3 DNA is TGTGCCAGCCGACAATTGGGGGGCGAGCAGTACTTC. Protein: CASRQLGGEQYF. The rearrangement joins TRBV18 to TRBJ2-7; maybe TRBD2 (6 bases). The V and J ends lost 8 bases and 6 bases respectively, with 14 bases between them. The CDR3 has 12 amino acids. Germline-derived CDR1 and CDR2 are KGHSH and LQKENI.

The rearrangement links TRBV10-2 to TRBJ1-3, with D hard to call. Germline V gene sequence: CDR1 WSHSY, CDR2 SAAADI. The CDR3 spans 14 residues. Trimming took off 3 bases at V and 0 bases at J, with 6 bases between the two ends. Here the CDR3 DNA reads TGCGCCAGCAGTGACAGAAACTCTGGAAACACCATATATTTT. It translates to CASSDRNSGNTIYF.

The chain is built from TRBV18 and TRBJ2-4; 8 bases map to TRBD2. CDR3 length: 13 residues. J was trimmed by 13 bases and V by 2 bases; bases with no gene match: 7. Germline assignment: CDR1 KGHSH and CDR2 LQKENI. The CDR3 nucleotides read TGTGCCAGCTCACCAGGGGACCGGGGGGGGCAGTACTTC. Translating it yields CASSPGDRGGQYF.

This sequence joins TRBV19 and TRBJ2-2; 10 bases fit TRBD2. V shed 3 bases, J shed 7 bases, and the junction held 5 bases outside the gene matches. Germline values: CDR1 LNHDA, CDR2 SQIVND (reference sequence). The CDR3 extends over 15 amino acids. In DNA form, the CDR3 reads TGTGCCAGTAGTATCTCTAGCGGGAGTATCGGGGAGCTGTTTTTT. As protein: CASSISSGSIGELFF.

This clone turned up a few times. The rearrangement uses TRBV18 and TRBJ2-1; 10 positions match TRBD2. The CDR3 has 15 residues. The ends lost 2 bases at V and 6 bases at J; junction bases unmatched: 4. CDR1 KGHSH and CDR2 LQKENI come from the germline V gene. DNA for the CDR3: TGTGCCAGCTCACCAAAAGGACTAGCGGTCAATGAGCAGTTCTTC. Protein: CASSPKGLAVNEQFF.

V usage is TRBV5-4 and J usage is TRBJ1-2, with 7 bases matching TRBD1. The germline V gene has CDR1 SGHNT and CDR2 YYREEE (reference sequence). This CDR3 has 16 amino acids. The J segment lost 4 bases and the V segment lost 4 bases, leaving 13 bases of the junction unmatched. The CDR3 is CASSLRADRVGYGYTF. CDR3 nucleotide sequence: TGTGCCAGCAGCCTCCGGGCCGACAGGGTAGGCTATGGCTACACCTTC. Looking up the rest from reference TRBV5-4 and TRBJ1-2 gives the full variable domain: ETGVTQSPTHLIKTRGQQVTLRCSSQSGHNTVSWYQQALGQGPQFIFQYYREEENGRGNFPPRFSGLQFPNYSSELNVNALELDDSALYLCASSLRADRVGYGYTFGSGTRLTVV.

The genes are TRBV14 and TRBJ2-1; 7 nucleotides line up with TRBD1. Per germline, CDR1 SGHDN and CDR2 FVKESK. There are 13 residues in the CDR3. The V segment lost 3 bases and the J segment 8 bases; nucleotides outside the gene matches: 4. CDR3 DNA sequence: TGTGCCAGCAGCCAGAACAGGGGTTATGAGCAGTTCTTC. The encoded protein is CASSQNRGYEQFF.

The rearrangement links TRBV18 to TRBJ2-7, with 8 bases matching TRBD2. This CDR3 region has 17 residues. V lost 5 bases to trimming and J lost 4 bases; unmatched junction nucleotides: 16. The germline V gene has CDR1 KGHSH and CDR2 LQKENI. The CDR3 loop reads CASSTTEGGLVIYEQYF. CDR3 DNA: TGTGCCAGCTCAACCACTGAGGGGGGACTAGTAATTTACGAGCAGTACTTC.

The genes are TRBV30 and TRBJ2-5; 10 bases are shared with TRBD2. From germline, CDR1 is GTSNPN and CDR2 SVGIG (reference sequence). Germline trimming cut 4 bases from V and 4 bases from J; bases unmatched to any gene: 6. CDR3 size: 14 residues. Here the CDR3 reads CAWNRLAGVETQYF. DNA for the CDR3: TGTGCCTGGAATCGGCTAGCGGGAGTAGAGACCCAGTACTTC.

This chain links TRBV6-6 with TRBJ2-2; tentative D call: TRBD1 (5 bases). The V and J ends lost 6 bases and 1 base respectively, with 9 bases between them. The CDR3 length is 14 residues. CDR1 and CDR2 (germline): MNHNY, SVGAGI (reference sequence). This CDR3 is CASRNTGNTGELFF. CDR3 nucleotide sequence: TGTGCCAGCAGGAACACAGGGAACACCGGGGAGCTGTTTTTT.

CDR3 amino acids: CASSPGQGPNYEQYF. The CDR3 bases are TGTGCCAGCAGCCCCGGACAGGGGCCCAACTACGAGCAGTACTTC. The chain carries TRBV7-7 and TRBJ2-7; TRBD1 agrees at 9 bases. The CDR3 has 15 residues. CDR1 is SSHAT, CDR2 FNYEAQ, per germline (reference sequence). The junction had 8 bases not matched to a gene; V was cut back by 5 bases and J by 3 bases. Based on the CDR3 plus reference TRBV7-7 and TRBJ2-7, the full variable domain is GAGVSQSPRYKVTKRGQDVTLRCDPISSHATLYWYQQALGQGPEFLTYFNYEAQPDKSGLPSDRFSAERPEGSISTLTIQRTEQRDSAMYRCASSPGQGPNYEQYFGPGTRLTVT.

The V call is TRBV7-9, the J call TRBJ2-3; D perhaps matches TRBD2 (6 bases). V was cut by 1 base and J by 0 bases, with 11 bases left in between. This CDR3 has 16 amino acids. Germline V gene sequence: CDR1 SEHNR, CDR2 FQNEAQ (reference sequence). The CDR3 loop reads CASSLDGGASTDTQYF. CDR3 coding DNA: TGTGCCAGCAGCTTAGATGGCGGGGCTAGCACAGATACGCAGTATTTT. The whole variable domain, remainder taken from reference TRBV7-9 and TRBJ2-3, is DTGVSQNPRHKITKRGQNVTFRCDPISEHNRLYWYRQTLGQGPEFLTYFQNEAQLEKSRLLSDRFSAERPKGSFSTLEIQRTEQGDSAMYLCASSLDGGASTDTQYFGPGTRLTVL.